This T cell receptor (beta chain) was retrieved from a study of T-cell memory formation after mild COVID-19. Study in general: TCR clusters were largely donor specific.

MiXCR, run by TCRdb on the 5' RACE reads, gives a single entry per CDR3 protein. The data contain fewer than 400,000 distinct CDR3 sequences, approximately 15% of them singletons. With 6 bases clipped from V and 4 bases from J, the junction kept 12 bases outside the gene matches. This CDR3 has 16 residues. The germline V gene has CDR1 MNHEY and CDR2 SVGAGI. This sequence originates from a man between 18 and 35 years old who had mild COVID-19 (a few samples of this study predate the infection). Cell type and time point are not known. The V gene is TRBV6-5, the J gene TRBJ1-2; 9 nucleotides match TRBD1. Input material: PBMCs or a T cell subset sorted from them (not recorded which). CDR3 sequence (DNA): TGTGCCAGCAGCCTCACTCTGGGACAGGGCAGCTATGGCTACACCTTC. It codes for CASSLTLGQGSYGYTF.